The clone carrying this TCR beta chain has only a few counts. Its antigen is still unknown. The sample contains more than one DNA sequence encoding this CDR3. Reverse transcription of all isolated RNA meant that expressed TCRB transcripts were sequenced. Repertoires were generated with immunoSEQ multiplex PCR, while TCRdb's copy carries only in-frame clones and drops some. The table has 250,000 to 350,000 clones, around 15% seen once. A sort by CD45RO/CCR7/CD25/CD127/CD95/CD27 yielded CD4+ naive, central memory, regulatory and stem cell-like memory cells. This sample is part of a study of beta chain features in type 1 diabetes. Across the study: Investigators examined some 100 million sorted cells across all samples.

Whole-study results and caveats: Across patients, naive, central memory and Treg TCRB repertoires exhibited apparently greater similarity than was observed across healthy donors. Individuals with type 1 diabetes displayed fewer insertions and more deletions at VDJ junctions. Patients with Type 1 diabetes showed moderately but significantly shorter TCRB CDR3s in all four CD4+ subsets.

The sequenced material came from naive CD4+ T cells from blood. The clonotype originates from a man aged 30 to 39 with type 1 diabetes.

As DNA, the CDR3 is TGTGCCAGCAGCTTACAGGCGAACACTGAAGCTTTCTTT. Encoded protein: CASSLQANTEAFF. The J gene is TRBJ1-1, the V gene TRBV7-9, with D uncertain. The CDR3 consists of 13 residues. The V gene lost 2 bases and the J gene lost 1 base, with 5 bases spanning the gap. Per the germline V gene, CDR1 is SEHNR and CDR2 is FQNEAQ (reference sequence).